The 20 T cell receptor beta chains in this list originate from one sample, sequenced in a study of cytomegalovirus exposure and HLA in healthy donors. Primers for the PCR totalled 60 Vbeta and 13 Jbeta. Sequencing was performed with immunoSEQ multiplex PCR; in TCRdb, only in-frame clones are kept and a portion is missing. The repertoire has nearly 110,000 clones, roughly 73% of them found once; the top ten carry 2.5%. Material: PBMCs. The source is a man aged 35 to 55 in good health and CMV-seronegative.

This chain uses TRBV7-2 with TRBJ2-5, with TRBD2 matching over 9 bases. The J call may not be correct, given that the DNA end is closer to TRBJ2-7. The germline V gene encodes CDR1 SGHTA and CDR2 FQGNSA. The CDR3 totals 16 residues. Here the CDR3 DNA reads TGTGCCAGCAGCATCGTTAGCGGGGGACTCTCCTACGAGCAGTACTTC. Translation gives CASSIVSGGLSYEQYF.

The CDR3, as DNA: TGTGCCAGCAGTGAACTCGAGGGTTCGCAGTTCTTC. This gives the protein CASSELEGSQFF. The chain couples TRBV2 to TRBJ2-1; TRBD2 might be the D (5 bases). Trimming pared 2 bases from V and 12 bases from J, leaving 11 bases between. This CDR3 is built from 12 residues. Germline CDR1 reads SNHLY; CDR2 reads FYNNEI. Full variable domain (rest looked up from reference TRBV2 and TRBJ2-1): EPEVTQTPSHQVTQMGQEVILRCVPISNHLYFYWYRQILGQKVEFLVSFYNNEISEKSEIFDDQFSVERPDGSNFTLKIRSTKLEDSAMYFCASSELEGSQFFGPGTRLTVL.

The V and J genes are TRBV4-2 and TRBJ2-7; no reliable D call. Germline assignment: CDR1 LGHNA and CDR2 YNFKEQ. Trimming stripped 0 bases from V and 2 bases from J, with 8 bases between. The CDR3 spans 14 residues. The CDR3 DNA reads as TGTGCCAGCAGCCAAGATTCCGGAGCCTACGAGCAGTACTTC. Translated, it gives CASSQDSGAYEQYF.

The table lists this clone with a count of one. The CDR3 is CASSELAGKSYEQYF. The CDR3 coding sequence is TGTGCCAGCAGTGAATTGGCAGGGAAAAGCTACGAGCAGTACTTC. The V gene is TRBV6-1, the J gene TRBJ2-7; D possibly corresponds to TRBD1 (5 bases). Deletions cut 2 bases from V and 3 bases from J, with 14 bases between. Germline V gene sequence: CDR1 MNHNS, CDR2 SASEGT. This CDR3 is built from 15 residues.

The rearrangement links TRBV6-5 to TRBJ1-1; D is possibly TRBD1 (5 bases). Germline V lookup: CDR1 MNHEY, CDR2 SVGAGI. The germline V and J ends were trimmed by 6 bases and 4 bases, with 18 bases remaining between them. This CDR3 has 15 amino acids. This CDR3 is CASRPAAGLGTEAFF. DNA of the CDR3: TGTGCCAGCAGACCCGCAGCGGGACTCGGCACTGAAGCTTTCTTT.

For the CDR3, the DNA is TGTGCCAGCAGTTTGGTCAGGGGGACCACTGAAGCTTTCTTT. Translation: CASSLVRGTTEAFF. V gene TRBV6-5 combines with J gene TRBJ1-1; TRBD1 matches at 7 bases. Trimming at V came to 4 bases and at J to 4 bases, leaving 6 bases not matched to a gene. CDR1 and CDR2 from the germline V gene are MNHEY and SVGAGI. This CDR3 has 14 residues.

With respect to this clone: A junction boundary mismatches the germline segment, possibly from a read error. V is TRBV5-8 and J is TRBJ2-7; D might be TRBD1 (5 bases). Germline assignment: CDR1 SGHTS and CDR2 YDEGEE. The CDR3 sequence is 15 residues long. Here the CDR3 reads CASSPTGLVTYEQHF. The DNA of the CDR3 is TGTGCCAGCAGCCCTACAGGTCTAGTAACCTACGAGCAGCACTTC. Drawing the rest from reference TRBV5-8 and TRBJ2-7, the complete variable domain is EAGVTQSPTHLIKTRGQQATLRCSPISGHTSVYWYQQALGLGLQFLLWYDEGEERNRGNFPPRFSGRQFPNYSSELNVNALELEDSALYLCASSPTGLVTYEQHFGPGTRLTVT.

J is TRBJ1-3 and V is TRBV5-6; 10 bases match TRBD1. J gave up 0 bases and V 0 bases, and 3 bases lay outside the gene matches. CDR1 and CDR2 (germline): SGHDT, YYEEEE. This CDR3 is 17 amino acids long. CDR3 sequence: CASSLVGDRGSGNTIYF. The CDR3 DNA follows: TGTGCCAGCAGCTTGGTCGGGGACAGGGGCTCTGGAAACACCATATATTTT.

This clone was recorded a few times. V gene TRBV6-5 combines with J gene TRBJ1-5; the D gene is possibly TRBD1 (6 bases). The V end was cut by 5 bases, the J end by 7 bases, with 12 bases between. CDR1 and CDR2 (germline): MNHEY, SVGAGI. The CDR3 length is 13 residues. The CDR3 DNA is TGTGCCAGCAGTGCCGACAGGACGCAGCCCCAGCATTTT. It translates to CASSADRTQPQHF.

The rearrangement joins TRBV27 to TRBJ2-7; a weak D match, TRBD1 (5 bases). With 2 bases removed from V and 3 bases from J, the gap between germline ends came to 11 bases. Germline V gene lookup returns CDR1 MNHEY and CDR2 SMNVEV (reference sequence). This CDR3 comprises 14 residues. In nucleotides, the CDR3 is TGTGCCAGCAGTTTAAGGGGCATCAACTACGAGCAGTACTTC. This translates into CASSLRGINYEQYF.

The chain couples TRBV7-8 to TRBJ1-1; 8 positions agree with TRBD1. Germline V gene lookup returns CDR1 SGHVS and CDR2 FQNEAQ. Trimming at V came to 5 bases and at J to 5 bases, leaving 7 bases not matched to a gene. The CDR3 sequence is 14 residues long. The CDR3 loop reads CASSPWTGRTEAFF. CDR3 nucleotide sequence: TGTGCCAGCAGCCCGTGGACAGGGCGTACTGAAGCTTTCTTT.

V and J are TRBV4-1 and TRBJ1-2; D unresolved. V was pared by 5 bases and J by 2 bases, with 15 bases between. Germline V CDR1 and CDR2: MGHRA, YSYEKL. The CDR3 length is 15 residues. The CDR3 sequence is CASSIGEAVNYGYTF. CDR3 bases: TGCGCCAGCAGCATCGGCGAGGCGGTCAACTATGGCTACACCTTC.

The V and J genes are TRBV2 and TRBJ2-5, with TRBD2 identical over 12 bases. This CDR3 contains 15 residues. Losses at the gene ends were 7 bases for V and 7 bases for J; bases not matched to a gene: 10. Germline CDR1 SNHLY, CDR2 FYNNEI. Here the CDR3 reads CASKQRLAGEGTQYF. The CDR3 DNA reads as TGTGCCAGCAAGCAGAGACTAGCGGGGGAGGGGACCCAGTACTTC.

The rearrangement uses TRBV5-5 and TRBJ1-5, with D tentatively TRBD1 (6 bases). Germline lookup yields CDR1 SGHKS and CDR2 YYEKEE (reference sequence). The CDR3 loop spans 14 amino acids. V shed 4 bases and J shed 0 bases, with 8 bases lying between them. CDR3 sequence reads: CASSRTDSNQPQHF. The CDR3 DNA follows: TGTGCCAGCAGCCGGACAGATAGCAATCAGCCCCAGCATTTT.

The chain is built from TRBV6-4 and TRBJ2-3; 12 bases line up with TRBD1. The V gene end was trimmed by 4 bases and the J gene end by 6 bases; junction bases not matched to a gene: 5. The CDR3 consists of 15 residues. The germline V gene encodes CDR1 MRHNA and CDR2 SNTAGT. CDR3 coding DNA: TGTGCCAGCAGTGCGGGACAGGGGGCGTCGGATACGCAGTATTTT. Translated: CASSAGQGASDTQYF.

The chain carries TRBV4-1 and TRBJ2-3; D ambiguous. CDR3 length: 16 residues. Germline V gene data show CDR1 as MGHRA and CDR2 as YSYEKL. The V end lost 0 bases, the J end lost 1 base, and 11 bases lay between the germline ends. The DNA for the CDR3 is TGCGCCAGCAGCCAAGATCAGGCACCGGGCACAGATACGCAGTATTTT. This encodes CASSQDQAPGTDTQYF.

This clone was seen a handful of times. V and J are TRBV6-5 and TRBJ1-2, with 8 bases aligning to TRBD1. This CDR3 contains 13 residues. V lost 6 bases, J lost 7 bases, and 7 bases stayed unmatched. Germline V gene lookup returns CDR1 MNHEY and CDR2 SVGAGI. This chain's CDR3 is CASRPQGEGGYTF. The CDR3 DNA follows: TGTGCCAGCAGACCACAGGGGGAGGGTGGCTACACCTTC.

This chain connects TRBV6-1 to TRBJ2-5; 7 bases align to TRBD1. Germline V lookup: CDR1 MNHNS, CDR2 SASEGT. The length of the CDR3 is 13 residues. J gave up 9 bases and V 1 base, and 5 bases lay outside the gene matches. The CDR3 loop reads CASSEERGQAQYF. CDR3 sequence (DNA): TGTGCCAGCAGTGAAGAAAGGGGGCAGGCCCAGTACTTC.

The chain recombines TRBV15 with TRBJ1-3; possibly TRBD1 for D (6 bases). This CDR3 contains 14 residues. Germline lookup yields CDR1 LNHNV and CDR2 YYDKDF (reference sequence). Trimming removed 1 base at V and 4 bases at J, with 8 bases between. CDR3 DNA sequence: TGTGCCACCAGCAGAGCAGGGGTCGGAAACACCATATATTTT. Amino acid sequence: CATSRAGVGNTIYF.

The V call is TRBV7-3, the J call TRBJ1-2, with no clear D. Trimming took off 1 base at V and 7 bases at J, with 10 bases between the two ends. Looked up from germline, CDR1 is SGHTA and CDR2 is FQGTGA. The CDR3 is 13 amino acids. The CDR3 bases are TGTGCCAGCAGCTTAAGTTCCGGGATTGGCTACACCTTC. It yields the protein CASSLSSGIGYTF.